This T cell receptor beta chain appears in the sequencing data of a study of CD8 T cells in Susac syndrome. The authors reverse transcribed roughly 0.5 to 1 ug RNA with random hexamers. Via MiXCR, TCRdb re-called the immunoSEQ multiplex PCR reads, giving one row per CDR3 protein. The table records approximately 190,000 distinct CDR3 sequences, almost 96% of them present only once. The authors sequenced TCR beta from blood CD8+ and CD4+ T cells. Under recently defined diagnostic criteria, the patients with Susac syndrome qualified as having definite or probable disease. V shed 2 bases, J shed 5 bases, and the junction held 5 bases outside the gene matches. This CDR3 is built from 14 residues. Germline loops: CDR1 SGHNT, CDR2 YYREEE (reference sequence).

The J gene is TRBJ2-5, the V gene TRBV5-4; TRBD1 matches at 8 bases. This clonotype was sampled from a human donor with Susac syndrome. The sequenced sample was CD4+ T cells from PBMCs. CDR3 nucleotide sequence: TGTGCCAGCAGCTTCAAGGACAGGGTGGAGACCCAGTACTTC. This sequence encodes CASSFKDRVETQYF.